These 3 T cell receptor beta chains were sequenced from one sample in a study of blood T cell repertoires in COVID-19. Clones were read by immunoSEQ multiplex PCR, and TCRdb kept only the in-frame ones, dropping some. The sample has approximately 130,000 clones, 80% seen once. Sequenced sample: peripheral blood. These receptors were obtained from a human donor in a cohort sampled during active COVID-19.

This chain links TRBV29-1 with TRBJ1-2, with TRBD1 as a possible D gene (5 bases). This CDR3 contains 12 residues. V shed 3 bases and J shed 4 bases, with 9 bases lying between them. CDR1 is SQVTM and CDR2 is ANQGSEA in the germline V gene. The CDR3 reads CSVDRAAYGYTF. The CDR3 region has the DNA TGCAGCGTTGACAGGGCGGCCTATGGCTACACCTTC.

This chain uses TRBV2 with TRBJ2-2, with 7 bases that match TRBD2. After removal of 11 bases from V and 5 bases from J, the junction contained 11 bases not matched to a gene. Germline assignment: CDR1 SNHLY and CDR2 FYNNEI. The length of the CDR3 is 14 residues. The CDR3 DNA sequence: TGTGCCTCCCGGGCGGGAGCGGTTACCGGGGAGCTGTTTTTT. It specifies CASRAGAVTGELFF.

The CDR3 DNA follows: TGTGCCAGCTCACCGGGTCAAGGGGCAGATACGCAGTATTTT. It yields the protein CASSPGQGADTQYF. V is TRBV18 and J is TRBJ2-3, with D maybe TRBD1 (5 bases). V lost 3 bases and J 4 bases, leaving 11 bases between the germline ends. The length of the CDR3 is 14 residues. CDR1 KGHSH and CDR2 LQKENI come from the germline V gene.